The present TCR beta chain was sequenced within a study of T cell responses to AZD1222 COVID-19 vaccine. The V gene lost 3 bases and the J gene lost 5 bases, with 14 bases spanning the gap. The CDR3 covers 15 residues. CDR1 and CDR2 (germline): SGHNT, YYREEE (reference sequence). Regarding the study as a whole: Donor demographics were predominantly white British with a female majority; clonal diversity may be underestimated. A reported finding is that nearly half of spike-specific TCRs target unmutated variant regions. The breadth and depth of Spike-specific TCRs increased once two AZD1222 doses had been given.

Comment on this clone: The antigen is unknown.

Second-dose recipients at about 4 or about 12 weeks were treated as one pooled group. TCRdb keeps only in-frame clones here, not all; method: immunoSEQ multiplex PCR. The sample carries roughly 150,000 clones, about nine tenths recorded once. The V call is TRBV5-4, the J call TRBJ2-2; D is perhaps TRBD2 (7 bases). The TCR was taken from an adult who received the AZD1222 COVID-19 vaccine. Sequences were derived from peripheral blood, sampled 28 days after the second AZD1222 dose. CDR3 amino acids: CASSWGGLRTGELFF. The CDR3 nucleotides are TGTGCCAGCAGCTGGGGGGGGCTGAGGACCGGGGAGCTGTTTTTT.